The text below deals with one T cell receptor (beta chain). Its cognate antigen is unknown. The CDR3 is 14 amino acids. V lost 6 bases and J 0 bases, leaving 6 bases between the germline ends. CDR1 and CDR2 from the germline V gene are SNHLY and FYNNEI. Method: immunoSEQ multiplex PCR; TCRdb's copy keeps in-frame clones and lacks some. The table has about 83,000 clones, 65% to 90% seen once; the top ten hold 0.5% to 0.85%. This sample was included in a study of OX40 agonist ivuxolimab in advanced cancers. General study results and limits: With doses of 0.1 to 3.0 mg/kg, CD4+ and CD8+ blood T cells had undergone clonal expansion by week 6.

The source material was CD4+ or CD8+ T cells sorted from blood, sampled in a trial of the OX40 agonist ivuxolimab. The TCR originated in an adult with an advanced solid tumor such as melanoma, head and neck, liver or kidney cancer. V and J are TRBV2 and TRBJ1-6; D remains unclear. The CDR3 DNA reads TGTGCCAGCAGACGGGGCTCCTATAATTCACCCCTCCACTTT. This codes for CASRRGSYNSPLHF.